Described below is a single T cell receptor beta chain sequence and its context. The antigen is unknown. Other DNA variants within this sample encode the same CDR3. This sample was included in a study of graft-versus-host responses after intestinal transplantation. Study-wide results and caveats: Early declines in HvG clones that occurred post-transplant were associated with peak circulating GvH clone levels.

Some clones are missing from TCRdb's copy, which holds only in-frame ones; the method was immunoSEQ multiplex PCR. This sample carries roughly 93,000 clones, approximately 90% of them seen once, and the ten largest clones take around 0.38%. Trimming cost V 4 bases and J 1 base, with 8 bases left between them. This CDR3 is built from 13 residues. Per germline, CDR1 SGDLS and CDR2 YYNGEE. The clonotype originates from a human donor who was the organ donor for an intestinal transplant. V is TRBV9 and J is TRBJ1-1, with D possibly being TRBD1 (5 bases). The specimen was unstimulated CD8+ T cells sorted from spleen or lymph node cells, collected before transplant. The CDR3 DNA sequence: TGTGCCAGCAGCCCGGGGGGGAACACTGAAGCTTTCTTT. Translated: CASSPGGNTEAFF.